The 14 T cell receptor beta chains below come from one sample, sequenced in a study of identical twins. TCRdb passed the 5' RACE reads through MiXCR, listing each CDR3 protein once. The data hold 690,000 or so distinct CDR3 sequences, with 8% to 9% observed a single time. This sample also appeared in a second study, on yellow fever vaccine responses in identical twins.

Specimen: PBMCs. All receptors come from a woman aged 18-35 years in good health.

The sample holds a few counts of this clonotype. This sequence joins TRBV7-6 and TRBJ2-5, with 7 nucleotides matching TRBD2. Germline CDR1 SGHVS, CDR2 FNYEAQ. V gave up 2 bases and J gave up 1 base; unmatched junction bases: 7. The CDR3 loop spans 16 amino acids. CDR3 region: CASSLFGGFGQETQYF. CDR3 DNA: TGTGCCAGCAGCTTATTCGGGGGGTTCGGCCAAGAGACCCAGTACTTC.

This clonotype came up a few times. CDR3 in amino acids: CASSQELSVYSYEQYF. Written as DNA, the CDR3 is TGCGCCAGCAGCCAAGAGCTTTCCGTTTACTCCTACGAGCAGTACTTC. The chain has TRBV4-1 and TRBJ2-7; D gene uncertain. Trimming took 0 bases from V and 0 from J, leaving 12 bases between them. The CDR3 is 16 amino acids. The germline CDR1 and CDR2 sequences are MGHRA and YSYEKL.

At least ten counts were recorded for this clonotype. The rearrangement links TRBV20-1 to TRBJ1-6, with D maybe TRBD1 (6 bases). Germline V CDR1 and CDR2: DFQATT, SNEGSKA (reference sequence). The CDR3 has 16 residues. Trimming left V 0 bases short and J 4 bases short, with 13 bases between. The CDR3 sequence is CSARDPQGTYNSPLHF. CDR3 DNA: TGCAGTGCTAGAGACCCACAGGGAACTTATAATTCACCCCTCCACTTT.

This clonotype came up a few times. The chain has TRBV11-3 and TRBJ2-1, with D maybe TRBD1 (5 bases). Trimming took 6 bases from V and 7 from J, leaving 13 bases between them. The CDR3 totals 13 residues. CDR1 and CDR2 (germline): SGHNT, YENEEA. The DNA of the CDR3 is TGTGCCAGCAGTACCAGGGATGGGAATGAGCAGTTCTTC. Its translation: CASSTRDGNEQFF.

J is TRBJ2-1 and V is TRBV6-2 or TRBV6-3; TRBD2 matches at 7 bases. V was pared by 8 bases and J by 6 bases, with 10 bases of the junction left unmatched. The CDR3 runs to 14 residues. Germline V CDR1 and CDR2: MNHEY, SVGEGT. The CDR3 nucleotides read TGTGCCAGCCGGCAGGGAGGGGTTCGCAATGAGCAGTTCTTC. Translated, it gives CASRQGGVRNEQFF.

This clonotype has only a few counts. The chain uses TRBV15 and TRBJ2-4, with TRBD1 identical over 7 bases. The V and J ends lost 5 bases and 0 bases, in that order; junction bases with no gene match: 7. CDR3 length equals 16 residues. CDR1 is LNHNV and CDR2 is YYDKDF in the germline V gene (reference sequence). The CDR3 DNA reads TGTGCCACCAGCCGAGGACAGGCCGAAGCCAAAAACATTCAGTACTTC. It codes for CATSRGQAEAKNIQYF.

This clonotype was seen only a few times. The chain recombines TRBV4-3 with TRBJ2-4; TRBD1 matches at 9 bases. This CDR3 region has 18 residues. Germline V gene sequence: CDR1 LGHNA, CDR2 YSLEER. The V segment lost 3 bases and the J segment 1 base; nucleotides outside the gene matches: 10. The CDR3 protein is CASSQQRDRDLAKNIQYF. CDR3 bases: TGCGCCAGCAGCCAGCAAAGGGACAGGGATTTGGCCAAAAACATTCAGTACTTC.

The chain employs TRBV7-9 and TRBJ2-7; weak D call: TRBD2 (5 bases). The CDR3 contains 14 residues. The germline gives CDR1 SEHNR, CDR2 FQNEAQ (reference sequence). Trimming left V 4 bases short and J 5 bases short, with 15 bases between. The CDR3 loop reads CASSSSFEGNEQYF. For the CDR3, the DNA is TGTGCCAGCAGCTCCTCTTTTGAGGGTAACGAGCAGTACTTC.

The V and J genes are TRBV7-2 and TRBJ2-5; possibly TRBD1 or TRBD2 for D (5 bases each). There are 15 residues in the CDR3. The germline V gene encodes CDR1 SGHTA and CDR2 FQGNSA. Trimming removed 2 bases at V and 1 base at J, with 11 bases between. CDR3 amino acids: CASSLSQGTQETQYF. For the CDR3, the DNA is TGTGCCAGCAGCTTAAGTCAAGGGACCCAAGAGACCCAGTACTTC.

The chain is built from TRBV11-2 and TRBJ2-7; D possibly matches TRBD1 or TRBD2 (5 bases each). CDR1 and CDR2 (germline): SGHAT, FQNNGV. The CDR3 spans 15 residues. The ends were cut back, 5 bases at V and 3 bases at J, with 17 bases in the middle. This chain's CDR3 is CASSKIVGAVYEQYF. As DNA, the CDR3 is TGTGCCAGCAGCAAGATAGTCGGGGCAGTCTACGAGCAGTACTTC.

The V gene is TRBV10-1, the J gene TRBJ2-7; D remains unclear. This CDR3 spans 13 amino acids. The V end lost 8 bases, the J end lost 3 bases, and 14 bases lay between the germline ends. From germline, CDR1 is WNHNN and CDR2 SYGVQD (reference sequence). Here the CDR3 DNA reads TGCGCCAGCCTGCTAACAAAAGACTACGAGCAGTACTTC. Its protein product is CASLLTKDYEQYF.

This clonotype has more than one count but fewer than ten. V and J are TRBV3-1 and TRBJ2-7; the match to TRBD1 covers 9 bases. Germline V gene sequence: CDR1 LGHDT, CDR2 YNNKEL (reference sequence). The V gene end was trimmed by 0 bases and the J gene end by 8 bases; junction bases not matched to a gene: 11. The CDR3 spans 16 residues. Here the CDR3 DNA reads TGTGCCAGCAGCCAAGATTCGGGACAGGGAGAGAGGAAGCAGTACTTC. Its protein product is CASSQDSGQGERKQYF.

This sequence joins TRBV11-2 and TRBJ2-1; TRBD2 aligns across 9 bases. The CDR3 contains 19 residues. J gave up 1 base and V 7 bases, and 17 bases lay outside the gene matches. Germline CDR1 reads SGHAT; CDR2 reads FQNNGV. The chain's CDR3 is CASTPRGGGASHSYNEQFF. The CDR3 nucleotides read TGTGCCAGCACACCCCGGGGCGGGGGGGCCTCTCATTCCTACAATGAGCAGTTCTTC.

The chain joins TRBV12-3 or TRBV12-4 to TRBJ1-2; 9 nucleotides agree with TRBD1. The CDR3 spans 13 residues. With V trimmed by 6 bases and J by 5 bases, 4 bases remained unmatched. CDR3 nucleotides: TGTGCCAGCAGATACGGACAGGGGTATGGCTACACCTTC. Its protein is CASRYGQGYGYTF.